The 10 T cell receptor beta chains below come from one sample, sequenced in a study of T cells in Graves' hyperthyroidism and ophthalmopathy. Authors of the study amplified TCR beta CDR3 regions from RNA transcripts. A set of HTBI primers served as the primers for a first-round RT-PCR of the TCR CDR3. Via MiXCR, TCRdb re-called the multiplex PCR reads, giving one row per CDR3 protein. Here the sample spans a few hundred thousand distinct CDR3 sequences, 22% being singletons. Sequencing was carried out using blood. Every receptor here comes from a man younger than 45 with Graves' ophthalmopathy.

This clonotype was seen only a few times. The chain uses TRBV27 and TRBJ1-1, with unresolved D. The CDR3 covers 16 residues. Germline V gene data show CDR1 as MNHEY and CDR2 as SMNVEV (reference sequence). V was clipped by 5 bases and J by 3 bases, with 19 bases between them. The CDR3 sequence is CASSTIFGKWDTEAFF. In DNA form, the CDR3 reads TGTGCCAGCAGTACAATATTTGGGAAATGGGACACTGAAGCTTTCTTT.

This clonotype was detected ten times or more. The rearrangement joins TRBV2 to TRBJ2-1; no clear D gene. Between the trimmed V and J ends, which lost 2 bases and 6 bases, there was a span of 11 bases. The CDR3 contains 14 residues. CDR1 is SNHLY, CDR2 FYNNEI, per germline. The CDR3 is CASSEKFLLNEQFF. The CDR3 coding sequence is TGTGCCAGCAGTGAAAAGTTCCTCCTCAATGAGCAGTTCTTC.

This clonotype was recorded a few times. In nucleotides, the CDR3 is TGTGCCAGCAGCCAATCTAGCACCACAGATACGCAGTATTTT. Protein product: CASSQSSTTDTQYF. This chain uses TRBV14 with TRBJ2-3, with D possibly matching TRBD2 (5 bases). V lost 2 bases and J 2 bases, leaving 8 bases between the germline ends. CDR3 length: 14 amino acids. CDR1 is SGHDN and CDR2 is FVKESK in the germline V gene.

The sample holds many counts of this clonotype. J is TRBJ1-1 and V is TRBV30; a possible D gene is TRBD1 (6 bases). CDR1 and CDR2 from the germline V gene are GTSNPN and SVGIG (reference sequence). This CDR3 region has 13 residues. Trimming pared 4 bases from V and 0 bases from J, leaving 9 bases between. The CDR3 spells CAWTGDLNTEAFF. For the CDR3, the DNA is TGTGCCTGGACAGGGGACCTGAACACTGAAGCTTTCTTT.

This clonotype was seen many times. The chain employs TRBV30 and TRBJ2-3; D unresolved. Germline-derived CDR1 and CDR2 are GTSNPN and SVGIG (reference sequence). The V end was cut by 4 bases, the J end by 0 bases, with 8 bases between. This CDR3 contains 13 residues. CDR3 coding DNA: TGTGCCTGGACATTCTCTAGCACAGATACGCAGTATTTT. It is translated as CAWTFSSTDTQYF.

The rearrangement uses TRBV5-4 and TRBJ1-1; 9 bases fit TRBD1. J lost 8 bases, V lost 4 bases, and 12 bases had no gene match. Germline V gene sequence: CDR1 SGHNT, CDR2 YYREEE (reference sequence). There are 15 residues in the CDR3. CDR3 sequence (DNA): TGTGCCAGCAGCCCCTTTTCCGGGACAGGGCGGGAAGCTTTCTTT. This translates into CASSPFSGTGREAFF.

This clonotype was found many times. The chain uses TRBV7-3 and TRBJ2-2; either TRBD1 or TRBD2 may fit D (5 bases each). Trimming took off 5 bases at V and 5 bases at J, with 24 bases between the two ends. Germline V gene lookup returns CDR1 SGHTA and CDR2 FQGTGA. The CDR3 is made up of 18 amino acids. CDR3 DNA sequence: TGTGCCAGCAGCCTAAATGCTCCGGGACCCACGCGGACCGGGGAGCTGTTTTTT. This sequence encodes CASSLNAPGPTRTGELFF.

The chain links TRBV24-1 to TRBJ2-1; TRBD2 aligns across 8 bases. Germline V gives CDR1 KGHDR, CDR2 SFDVKD. The junction had 2 bases not matched to a gene; V was cut back by 9 bases and J by 2 bases. The CDR3 extends over 13 amino acids. DNA of the CDR3: TGTGCCACCGAAGCGGGAGCCTACAATGAGCAGTTCTTC. The encoded protein is CATEAGAYNEQFF.

The chain couples TRBV18 to TRBJ1-1, with a weak D call TRBD1 (5 bases). Trimming took off 4 bases at V and 7 bases at J, with 16 bases between the two ends. From germline, CDR1 is KGHSH and CDR2 LQKENI. The CDR3 is 14 amino acids. The CDR3 region has the DNA TGTGCCAGCTCACGCGAATGGGGGGGAGATGAAGCTTTCTTT. Its protein is CASSREWGGDEAFF.

This clonotype was found many times. V usage is TRBV24-1 and J usage is TRBJ1-5; D remains ambiguous. Looked up from germline, CDR1 is KGHDR and CDR2 is SFDVKD. This CDR3 has 13 amino acids. Trimming stripped 3 bases from V and 2 bases from J, with 4 bases between. The CDR3: CATSDVRNQPQHF. The CDR3 DNA is TGTGCCACCAGTGATGTCCGCAATCAGCCCCAGCATTTT.